This T cell receptor beta chain was obtained from a study of blood T cell repertoires in COVID-19. As for the study in general: Donors in the United States, Italy and Spain gave samples during acute or convalescent COVID-19. The analysed material was cDNA or gDNA that came from T cells, B-cell-depleted T cells, or PBMCs.

As handled by the study authors: The authors estimated nucleated cell counts from reference gene primer amplification. Clones were sequenced by immunoSEQ multiplex PCR, and TCRdb holds only the in-frame ones, with some missing. That table gives V, J and clone size, and the DNA gave D and trimming. The sample shows approximately 150,000 clones, 82% of them seen only once. The V gene's germline CDR1 is LGHNA and CDR2 YNFKEQ. This CDR3 is 15 amino acids long. V was trimmed by 0 bases and J by 2 bases, leaving 8 bases between them. The receptor's source is a human donor with acute or convalescent COVID-19. The donor label of this sample is uncertain. V and J are TRBV4-2 and TRBJ1-5; D call uncertain. The sequenced sample consisted of peripheral blood. DNA of the CDR3: TGTGCCAGCAGCCAAGACAGACTGGGCAATCAGCCCCAGCATTTT. Its protein is CASSQDRLGNQPQHF.